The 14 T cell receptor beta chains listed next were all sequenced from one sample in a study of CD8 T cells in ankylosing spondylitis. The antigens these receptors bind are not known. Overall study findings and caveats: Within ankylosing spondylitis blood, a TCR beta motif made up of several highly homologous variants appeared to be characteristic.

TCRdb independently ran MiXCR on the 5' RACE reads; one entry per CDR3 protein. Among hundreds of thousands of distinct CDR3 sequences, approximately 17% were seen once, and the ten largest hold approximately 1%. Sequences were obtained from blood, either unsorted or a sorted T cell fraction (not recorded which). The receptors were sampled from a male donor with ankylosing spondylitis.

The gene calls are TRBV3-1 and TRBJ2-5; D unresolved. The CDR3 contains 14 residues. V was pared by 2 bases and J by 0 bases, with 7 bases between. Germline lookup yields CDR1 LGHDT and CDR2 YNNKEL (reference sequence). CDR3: CASSQPGDQETQYF. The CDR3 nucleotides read TGTGCCAGCAGCCAACCTGGGGACCAAGAGACCCAGTACTTC.

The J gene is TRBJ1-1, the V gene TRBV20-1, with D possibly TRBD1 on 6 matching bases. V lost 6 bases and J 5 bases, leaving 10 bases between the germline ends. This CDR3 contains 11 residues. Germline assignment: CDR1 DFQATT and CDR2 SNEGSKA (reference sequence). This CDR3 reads CSAKTGTEAFF. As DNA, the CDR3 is TGCAGTGCCAAGACAGGTACTGAAGCTTTCTTT.

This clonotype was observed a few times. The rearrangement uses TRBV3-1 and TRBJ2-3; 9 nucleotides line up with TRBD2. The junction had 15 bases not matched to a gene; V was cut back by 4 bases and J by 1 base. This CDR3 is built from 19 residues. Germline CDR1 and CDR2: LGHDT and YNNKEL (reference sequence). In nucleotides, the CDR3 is TGTGCCAGCAGCCGCAAAAACCTGCCTAGCGGGATTGGCACAGATACGCAGTATTTT. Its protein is CASSRKNLPSGIGTDTQYF.

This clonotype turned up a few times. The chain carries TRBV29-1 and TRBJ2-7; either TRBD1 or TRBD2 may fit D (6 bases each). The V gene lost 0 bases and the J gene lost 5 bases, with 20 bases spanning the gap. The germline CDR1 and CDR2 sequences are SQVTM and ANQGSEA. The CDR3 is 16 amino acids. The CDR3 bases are TGCAGCGTTGAAGATAATATAACAGGGAGGCGGCACGAGCAGTACTTC. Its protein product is CSVEDNITGRRHEQYF.

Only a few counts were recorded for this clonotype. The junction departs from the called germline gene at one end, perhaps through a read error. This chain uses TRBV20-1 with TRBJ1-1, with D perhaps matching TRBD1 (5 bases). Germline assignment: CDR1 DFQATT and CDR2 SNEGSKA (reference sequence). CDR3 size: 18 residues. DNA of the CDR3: TGCAGTGCTAGAGATTTCGGGCAGGGAAGGAGTTTGAAGACTGAAGCTTTCTTT. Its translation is CSARDFGQGRSLKTEAFF.

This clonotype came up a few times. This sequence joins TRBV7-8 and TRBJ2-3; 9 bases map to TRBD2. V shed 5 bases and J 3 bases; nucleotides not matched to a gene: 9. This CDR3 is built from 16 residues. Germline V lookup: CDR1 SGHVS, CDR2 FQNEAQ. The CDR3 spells CASSPRRGGRTDTQYF. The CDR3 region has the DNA TGTGCCAGCAGCCCAAGGCGGGGGGGGCGGACAGATACGCAGTATTTT.

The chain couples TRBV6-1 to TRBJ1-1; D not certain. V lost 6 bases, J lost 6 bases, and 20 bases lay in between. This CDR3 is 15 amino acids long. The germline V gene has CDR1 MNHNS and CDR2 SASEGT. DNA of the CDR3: TGTGCCAGCAGATCGGGTTACTACACGGGCTCTGAAGCTTTCTTT. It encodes CASRSGYYTGSEAFF.

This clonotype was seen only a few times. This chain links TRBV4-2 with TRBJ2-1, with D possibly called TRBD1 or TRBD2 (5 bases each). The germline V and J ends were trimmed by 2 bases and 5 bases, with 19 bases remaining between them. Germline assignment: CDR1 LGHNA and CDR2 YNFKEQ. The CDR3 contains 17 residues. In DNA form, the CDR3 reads TGTGCCAGCAGCCAACCCCTGAATGGGGGAGTTAACAATGAGCAGTTCTTC. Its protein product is CASSQPLNGGVNNEQFF.

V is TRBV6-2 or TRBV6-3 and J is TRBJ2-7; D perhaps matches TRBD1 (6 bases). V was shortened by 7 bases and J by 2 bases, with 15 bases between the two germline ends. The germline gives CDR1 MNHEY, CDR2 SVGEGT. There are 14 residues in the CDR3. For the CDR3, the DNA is TGTGCCAGCACGCCTGGGGGCTACCCCTACGAGCAGTACTTC. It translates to CASTPGGYPYEQYF.

The CDR3 DNA reads as TGCAGTGCTTCGACTAGCGGGAGGAGAAACGAGCAGTTCTTC. It translates to CSASTSGRRNEQFF. The V call is TRBV20-1, the J call TRBJ2-1, with 13 bases aligning to TRBD2. The CDR3 sequence is 14 residues long. V lost 5 bases and J lost 10; bases outside the gene matches: 8. From germline, CDR1 is DFQATT and CDR2 SNEGSKA (reference sequence).

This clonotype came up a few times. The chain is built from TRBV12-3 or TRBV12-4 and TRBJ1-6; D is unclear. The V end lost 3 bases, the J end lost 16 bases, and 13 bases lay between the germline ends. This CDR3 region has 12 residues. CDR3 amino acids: CASSLMSSALHF. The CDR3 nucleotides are TGTGCCAGCAGTTTGATGAGCAGTGCTCTCCACTTT.

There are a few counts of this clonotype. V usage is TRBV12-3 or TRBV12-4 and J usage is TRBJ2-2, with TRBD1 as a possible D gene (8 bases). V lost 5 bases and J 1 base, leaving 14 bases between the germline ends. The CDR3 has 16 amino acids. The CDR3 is CASSPNRGGNTGELFF. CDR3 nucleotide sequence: TGTGCCAGCAGTCCAAACAGGGGGGGGAACACCGGGGAGCTGTTTTTT.

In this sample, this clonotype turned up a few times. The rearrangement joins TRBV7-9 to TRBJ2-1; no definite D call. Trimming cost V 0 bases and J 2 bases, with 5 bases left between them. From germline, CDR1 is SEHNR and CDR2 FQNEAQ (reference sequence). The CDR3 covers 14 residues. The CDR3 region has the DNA TGTGCCAGCAGCTTAGCGGGCACCTACAATGAGCAGTTCTTC. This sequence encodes CASSLAGTYNEQFF. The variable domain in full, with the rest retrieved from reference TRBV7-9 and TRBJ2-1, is DTGVSQNPRHKITKRGQNVTFRCDPISEHNRLYWYRQTLGQGPEFLTYFQNEAQLEKSRLLSDRFSAERPKGSFSTLEIQRTEQGDSAMYLCASSLAGTYNEQFFGPGTRLTVL.

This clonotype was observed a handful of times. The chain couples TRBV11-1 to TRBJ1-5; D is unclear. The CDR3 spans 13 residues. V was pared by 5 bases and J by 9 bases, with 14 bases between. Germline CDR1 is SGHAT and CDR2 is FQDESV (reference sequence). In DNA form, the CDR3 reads TGTGCCAGCAGCGTGAAGGGAGGGTCGCCCCAGCATTTT. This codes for CASSVKGGSPQHF.